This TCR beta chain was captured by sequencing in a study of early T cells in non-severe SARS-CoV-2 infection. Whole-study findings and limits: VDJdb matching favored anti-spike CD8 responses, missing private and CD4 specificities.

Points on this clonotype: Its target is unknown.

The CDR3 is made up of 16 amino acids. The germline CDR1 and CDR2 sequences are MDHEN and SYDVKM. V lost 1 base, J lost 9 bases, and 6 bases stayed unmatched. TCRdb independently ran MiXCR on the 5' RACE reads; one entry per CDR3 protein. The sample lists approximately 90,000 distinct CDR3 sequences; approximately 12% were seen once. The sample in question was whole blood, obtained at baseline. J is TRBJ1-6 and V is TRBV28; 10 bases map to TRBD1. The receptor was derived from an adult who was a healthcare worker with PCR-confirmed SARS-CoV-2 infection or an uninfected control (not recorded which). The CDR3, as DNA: TGTGCCAGCAGTTTATCCCTTGGGACAGGGGTTTCACCCCTCCACTTT. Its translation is CASSLSLGTGVSPLHF.